The sequence of this TCR beta chain was determined in a study of blood T cells in healthy people across ages. The CDR3 extends over 16 amino acids. Germline V CDR1 and CDR2: SGHVS, FNYEAQ. V was clipped by 5 bases and J by 2 bases, with 16 bases between them. In terms of origin and age, donors were healthy Caucasian individuals from Russia aged roughly 6 to 95. The amount of total RNA extracted per sample was at least 5.5 micrograms. This clonotype appeared a few times. Primed by a sample-barcoded 5' primer and a J-beta primer mix, a second PCR proceeded for about 6 to 12 cycles. In TCRdb, the 5' RACE reads were re-called with MiXCR into one record per CDR3 protein. Among around 900,000 distinct CDR3 sequences listed, approximately 50% were seen once.

The clonotype comes from a woman aged 60-70 years in good health. This rearrangement joins TRBV7-6 to TRBJ2-1; perhaps TRBD1 as D (6 bases). Sequenced material: blood. The CDR3 loop is CASSPQLDSPYNEQFF. The DNA of the CDR3 is TGTGCCAGCAGCCCTCAATTGGACAGTCCCTACAATGAGCAGTTCTTC. Supplemented by reference TRBV7-6 and TRBJ2-1, the full variable domain reads GAGVSQSPRYKVTKRGQDVALRCDPISGHVSLYWYRQALGQGPEFLTYFNYEAQQDKSGLPNDRFSAERPEGSISTLTIQRTEQRDSAMYRCASSPQLDSPYNEQFFGPGTRLTVL.